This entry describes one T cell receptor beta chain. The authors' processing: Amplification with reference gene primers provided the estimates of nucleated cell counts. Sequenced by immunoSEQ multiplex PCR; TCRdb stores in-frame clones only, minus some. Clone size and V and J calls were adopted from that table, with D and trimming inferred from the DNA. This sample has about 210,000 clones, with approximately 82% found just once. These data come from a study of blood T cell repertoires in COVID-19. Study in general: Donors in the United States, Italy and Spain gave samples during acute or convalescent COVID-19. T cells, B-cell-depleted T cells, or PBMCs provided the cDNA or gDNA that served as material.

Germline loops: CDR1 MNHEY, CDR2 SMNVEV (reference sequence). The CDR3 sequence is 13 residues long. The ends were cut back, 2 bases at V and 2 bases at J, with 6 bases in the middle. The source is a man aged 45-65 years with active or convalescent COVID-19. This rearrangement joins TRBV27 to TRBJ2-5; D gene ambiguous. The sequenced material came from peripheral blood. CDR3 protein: CASSLQYQETQYF. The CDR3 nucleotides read TGTGCCAGCAGTTTACAGTATCAAGAGACCCAGTACTTC.